The 30 T cell receptor beta chains listed next were all sequenced from one sample in a study of blood T cell repertoires in COVID-19. Assay used: immunoSEQ multiplex PCR; TCRdb lists only in-frame clones, some missing. This sample has a few hundred thousand clones; 85% to 90% occur once, and the top ten carry 2.5% to 3.5%. Source material: peripheral blood. The receptors were gathered from a woman aged 25 to 39 with COVID-19, enrolled during active disease.

The V call is TRBV23-1, the J call TRBJ2-2; TRBD1 might be the D (6 bases). TRBV23-1 is noted as an ORF with a role that remains uncertain. The CDR3 runs 21 residues. The V and J ends lost 1 base and 2 bases respectively, with 26 bases between them. The CDR3 here is CASSQYSAFRDIFFNTGELFF. The CDR3 DNA follows: TGCGCCAGCAGTCAATATTCGGCTTTTCGGGACATTTTTTTCAACACCGGGGAGCTGTTTTTT.

The CDR3 here is CASTPGQGGGYTF. The CDR3 DNA follows: TGTGCCAGCACGCCGGGACAGGGCGGAGGCTACACCTTC. The gene calls are TRBV19 and TRBJ1-2; 9 bases agree with TRBD1. The CDR3 consists of 13 residues. The trim removed 9 bases at V and 8 bases at J, leaving 10 bases unmatched. Germline CDR1 LNHDA, CDR2 SQIVND (reference sequence).

The V gene is TRBV19, the J gene TRBJ2-5; TRBD2 matches 7 bases. With 7 bases clipped from V and 2 bases from J, the junction kept 7 bases outside the gene matches. Germline assignment: CDR1 LNHDA and CDR2 SQIVND (reference sequence). The CDR3 contains 14 residues. The CDR3 loop reads CASTGRTRQETQYF. CDR3 DNA sequence: TGTGCCAGTACGGGAAGGACTAGGCAAGAGACCCAGTACTTC.

The chain is built from TRBV27 and TRBJ1-2, with 8 bases matching TRBD1. Losses at the gene ends were 2 bases for V and 2 bases for J; bases not matched to a gene: 7. The CDR3 runs to 16 residues. Germline V gene sequence: CDR1 MNHEY, CDR2 SMNVEV (reference sequence). The CDR3 spells CASSLGGHRGNYGYTF. DNA for the CDR3: TGTGCCAGCAGTTTAGGGGGGCACAGGGGGAACTATGGCTACACCTTC.

The chain couples TRBV18 to TRBJ2-2; D is perhaps TRBD2 (5 bases). Trimming stripped 2 bases from V and 2 bases from J, with 12 bases between. The V gene's germline CDR1 is KGHSH and CDR2 LQKENI. The CDR3 consists of 16 residues. The CDR3 loop reads CASSPELAGNTGELFF. The CDR3 region has the DNA TGTGCCAGCTCACCAGAGCTAGCCGGAAACACCGGGGAGCTGTTTTTT.

This chain links TRBV28 with TRBJ1-4, with D perhaps TRBD1 (5 bases). CDR1 is MDHEN, CDR2 SYDVKM, per germline. V was shortened by 6 bases and J by 4 bases, with 12 bases between the two germline ends. The CDR3 spans 14 residues. CDR3 bases: TGTGCCAGCAGCCTCGGGGGAAATAATGAAAAACTGTTTTTT. Translating gives CASSLGGNNEKLFF.

The V and J genes are TRBV6-4 and TRBJ1-1; no reliable D call. Trimming cost V 2 bases and J 1 base, with 5 bases left between them. The CDR3 runs 13 residues. Germline CDR1 and CDR2: MRHNA and SNTAGT. The CDR3 sequence: CASSDGQNTEAFF. DNA of the CDR3: TGTGCCAGCAGTGACGGGCAGAACACTGAAGCTTTCTTT.

The rearrangement joins TRBV3-1 (or the pseudogene TRBV3-2) to TRBJ1-5; TRBD1 matches 8 bases. The germline CDR1 and CDR2 sequences are LGHDT and YNNKEL (reference sequence). This CDR3 spans 14 amino acids. With 3 bases clipped from V and 2 bases from J, the junction kept 0 bases outside the gene matches. CDR3 in amino acids: CASSQDRGNQPQHF. In DNA form, the CDR3 reads TGTGCCAGCAGCCAGGACAGGGGCAATCAGCCCCAGCATTTT.

The J gene is TRBJ1-6, the V gene TRBV4-1; perhaps TRBD1 as D (5 bases). The CDR3 covers 15 residues. In germline, CDR1 is MGHRA, CDR2 YSYEKL. Trimming left V 4 bases short and J 6 bases short, with 13 bases between. The DNA for the CDR3 is TGCGCCAGCAGCCCAGTAGGGGTCTCTAATTCACCCCTCCACTTT. Its protein is CASSPVGVSNSPLHF.

This rearrangement joins TRBV11-3 to TRBJ2-1; 11 positions match TRBD2. This CDR3 has 14 residues. CDR1 and CDR2 from the germline V gene are SGHNT and YENEEA. V lost 3 bases, J lost 7 bases, and 2 bases stayed unmatched. The CDR3 here is CASSLASGGNEQFF. In nucleotides, the CDR3 is TGTGCCAGCAGCTTGGCTAGCGGGGGGAATGAGCAGTTCTTC.

In this sample, this clone turned up once. Other DNA sequences of this sample code for an identical CDR3. CDR3 region: CASSLPSYEQYF. The CDR3 DNA reads TGTGCCAGCAGCTTACCATCCTACGAGCAGTACTTC. The V call is TRBV11-2, the J call TRBJ2-7; D is unresolved. With 2 bases removed from V and 1 base from J, the gap between germline ends came to 3 bases. This CDR3 spans 12 amino acids. Germline V CDR1 and CDR2: SGHAT, FQNNGV.

In this sample, this clone turned up once. The CDR3 spells CASSRDRGSEAFF. The CDR3 DNA follows: TGTGCCAGCAGCCGGGACAGGGGCTCTGAAGCTTTCTTT. The V gene is TRBV6-4, the J gene TRBJ1-1; 10 bases map to TRBD1. Trimming took 6 bases from V and 6 from J; bases not matched to a gene: 4. The CDR3 has 13 amino acids. Germline assignment: CDR1 MRHNA and CDR2 SNTAGT.

V gene TRBV4-1 combines with J gene TRBJ2-3; TRBD2 aligns across 11 bases. Trimming removed 4 bases from V and 2 bases from J; junction bases left unmatched: 5. This CDR3 is 16 amino acids long. Germline V gene lookup returns CDR1 MGHRA and CDR2 YSYEKL. DNA for the CDR3: TGCGCCAGCAGCCTCGGACTAGCGGGCTTCACAGATACGCAGTATTTT. Its translation: CASSLGLAGFTDTQYF.

The chain combines TRBV3-1 (or the pseudogene TRBV3-2) with TRBJ2-1; D remains ambiguous. The CDR3 extends over 12 amino acids. Germline V lookup: CDR1 LGHDT, CDR2 YNNKEL (reference sequence). V lost 4 bases, J lost 9 bases, and 10 bases lay in between. The CDR3 DNA is TGTGCCAGCAGCCTAGGAGTGTCTGAGCAGTTCTTC. Translation gives CASSLGVSEQFF.

Remarks on this clone: The junction differs from germline at one of its ends, possibly a read error. J is TRBJ2-7 and V is TRBV10-3; maybe TRBD2 (5 bases). Germline V gene data show CDR1 as ENHRY and CDR2 as SYGVKD. This CDR3 comprises 15 residues. The CDR3 here is CAISESTDTRISEHF. The CDR3 DNA reads as TGTGCCATCAGTGAGTCGACTGATACGAGGATTAGCGAGCACTTC.

This chain links TRBV5-8 with TRBJ2-5, with D tentatively TRBD1 (5 bases). CDR3 length: 14 residues. The germline V and J ends were trimmed by 0 bases and 4 bases, with 10 bases remaining between them. The germline V gene has CDR1 SGHTS and CDR2 YDEGEE. The CDR3 nucleotides read TGTGCCAGCAGCTTGGAGGCAGGGATAGAGACCCAGTACTTC. Translated, it gives CASSLEAGIETQYF.

This rearrangement joins TRBV5-4 to TRBJ2-7, with TRBD1 identical over 10 bases. The CDR3 has 15 residues. Trimming took 2 bases from V and 6 from J; bases not matched to a gene: 8. Germline values: CDR1 SGHNT, CDR2 YYREEE (reference sequence). The CDR3 here is CASSFSPGQGPEQYF. CDR3 DNA sequence: TGTGCCAGCAGCTTTTCCCCGGGACAGGGGCCCGAGCAGTACTTC.

V and J are TRBV29-1 and TRBJ2-3; 9 nucleotides line up with TRBD2. Germline V gene data show CDR1 as SQVTM and CDR2 as ANQGSEA. J lost 0 bases, V lost 5 bases, and 12 bases had no gene match. CDR3 length equals 17 residues. In nucleotides, the CDR3 is TGCAGCGTTTTCGGCGGGAGGGTGAGCTGGAGCACAGATACGCAGTATTTT. Protein sequence: CSVFGGRVSWSTDTQYF.

J is TRBJ1-1 and V is TRBV6-5, with TRBD1 matching 7 bases. The CDR3 has 14 amino acids. Trimming cost V 6 bases and J 8 bases; bases outside gene matches: 12. Germline CDR1 is MNHEY and CDR2 is SVGAGI. The CDR3 protein is CASRRQGGKREAFF. The CDR3 bases are TGTGCCAGCAGGAGACAGGGCGGGAAGCGAGAAGCTTTCTTT.

This clone appeared a single time. The chain carries TRBV18 and TRBJ1-2; TRBD1 might be the D (6 bases). The CDR3 totals 17 residues. V was shortened by 1 base and J by 0 bases, with 15 bases between the two germline ends. The V gene's germline CDR1 is KGHSH and CDR2 LQKENI. The CDR3 reads CASSPLETGTTNYGYTF. The CDR3 nucleotides read TGTGCCAGCTCACCACTGGAAACCGGGACAACTAACTATGGCTACACCTTC.

The chain has TRBV30 and TRBJ1-1; 9 positions agree with TRBD1. With V trimmed by 7 bases and J by 4 bases, 13 bases remained unmatched. The CDR3 contains 15 residues. Per germline, CDR1 GTSNPN and CDR2 SVGIG (reference sequence). The CDR3: CASQNRGRRITEAFF. The CDR3 DNA is TGTGCCTCACAAAACAGGGGGCGTCGTATCACTGAAGCTTTCTTT.

The rearrangement joins TRBV7-8 to TRBJ2-6; D uncertain. In germline, CDR1 is SGHVS, CDR2 FQNEAQ. The CDR3 contains 17 residues. V was pared by 0 bases and J by 0 bases, with 9 bases between. The CDR3 sequence is CASSLAIGSSGANVLTF. DNA of the CDR3: TGTGCCAGCAGCTTAGCGATCGGGTCCTCTGGGGCCAACGTCCTGACTTTC.

This rearrangement joins TRBV27 to TRBJ1-2; 8 nucleotides align to TRBD1. CDR3 size: 13 residues. CDR1 MNHEY and CDR2 SMNVEV come from the germline V gene (reference sequence). V lost 8 bases to trimming and J lost 7 bases; unmatched junction nucleotides: 9. CDR3 nucleotide sequence: TGTGCCAGCGGACAGGGCGGGGCTAGTGGCTACACCTTC. Translated: CASGQGGASGYTF.

The rearrangement uses TRBV18 and TRBJ2-1; 9 bases line up with TRBD2. The CDR3 consists of 14 residues. After removal of 1 base from V and 7 bases from J, the junction contained 2 bases not matched to a gene. Germline CDR1 KGHSH, CDR2 LQKENI. This chain's CDR3 is CASSPRAGGNEQFF. DNA for the CDR3: TGTGCCAGCTCACCACGAGCGGGGGGTAATGAGCAGTTCTTC.

As to this clone: This specimen includes other DNA sequences encoding the same CDR3. The rearrangement links TRBV5-6 to TRBJ1-5, with D possibly being TRBD1 (5 bases). Germline V gives CDR1 SGHDT, CDR2 YYEEEE. CDR3 length equals 14 residues. V was cut by 4 bases and J by 1 base, with 9 bases left in between. Here the CDR3 DNA reads TGTGCCAGCAGCGGAACAGGAAGCAATCAGCCCCAGCATTTT. Protein sequence: CASSGTGSNQPQHF. Complete variable domain (other parts from reference TRBV5-6 and TRBJ1-5): DAGVTQSPTHLIKTRGQQVTLRCSPKSGHDTVSWYQQALGQGPQFIFQYYEEEERQRGNFPDRFSGHQFPNYSSELNVNALLLGDSALYLCASSGTGSNQPQHFGDGTRLSIL.

In this sample, this clone turned up once. This chain links TRBV6-6 with TRBJ1-3; 10 bases are a match to TRBD1. Germline values: CDR1 MNHNY, CDR2 SVGAGI (reference sequence). The ends lost 1 base at V and 7 bases at J; junction bases unmatched: 4. The CDR3 is 15 amino acids. CDR3 nucleotide sequence: TGTGCCAGCAGTTACTTGGGACAGGGGAGCAACACCATATATTTT. Encoded protein: CASSYLGQGSNTIYF.

The chain couples TRBV5-1 to TRBJ2-2; no reliable D call. The CDR3 is made up of 15 amino acids. Trimming pared 0 bases from V and 5 bases from J, leaving 11 bases between. Germline CDR1 reads SGHRS; CDR2 reads YFSETQ. The CDR3: CASSLATGGTGELFF. CDR3 nucleotides: TGCGCCAGCAGCTTGGCGACGGGTGGGACCGGGGAGCTGTTTTTT.

This rearrangement joins TRBV11-2 to TRBJ2-5, with 9 bases identical to TRBD2. From germline, CDR1 is SGHAT and CDR2 FQNNGV. The V and J ends lost 5 bases and 5 bases, in that order; junction bases with no gene match: 15. This CDR3 is built from 17 residues. CDR3 region: CASSQTLAGALRETQYF. The CDR3 coding sequence is TGTGCCAGCAGCCAAACTTTAGCGGGAGCCCTCCGGGAGACCCAGTACTTC.

This chain connects TRBV11-2 to TRBJ2-7, with 8 bases matching TRBD1. CDR1 is SGHAT and CDR2 is FQNNGV in the germline V gene. The CDR3 extends over 14 amino acids. V gave up 6 bases and J gave up 2 bases; unmatched junction bases: 6. The CDR3 DNA sequence: TGTGCCAGCAGTCAGACAGGGGTCCCCTACGAGCAGTACTTC. Its protein is CASSQTGVPYEQYF.

The J gene is TRBJ2-6, the V gene TRBV5-4; 9 nucleotides agree with TRBD1. Germline trimming cut 4 bases from V and 4 bases from J; bases unmatched to any gene: 12. The CDR3 is made up of 18 amino acids. Germline CDR1 reads SGHNT; CDR2 reads YYREEE (reference sequence). The CDR3 reads CASSKGVGQGTGANVLTF. CDR3 bases: TGTGCCAGCAGCAAGGGGGTGGGACAGGGAACCGGGGCCAACGTCCTGACTTTC.